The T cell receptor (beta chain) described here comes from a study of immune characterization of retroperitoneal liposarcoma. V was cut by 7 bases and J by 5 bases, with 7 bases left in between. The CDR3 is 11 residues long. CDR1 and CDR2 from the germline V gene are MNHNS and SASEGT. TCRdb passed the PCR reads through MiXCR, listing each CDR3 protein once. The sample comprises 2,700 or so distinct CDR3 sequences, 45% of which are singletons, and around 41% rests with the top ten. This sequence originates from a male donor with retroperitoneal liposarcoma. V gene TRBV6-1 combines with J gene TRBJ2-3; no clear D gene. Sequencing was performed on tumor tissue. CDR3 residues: CASKTGDTQYF. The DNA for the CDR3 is TGTGCCAGCAAAACGGGAGATACGCAGTATTTT.